This T cell receptor beta chain was obtained from a study of a mutant IDH1 vaccine in newly diagnosed glioma. The overall study: Vaccine administration was initiated 4-6 weeks following radiotherapy alone, or with temozolomide cycles. Patients had received radiotherapy, temozolomide, or both previously, most receiving both.

Worth noting for this clone: The antigen remains unidentified.

Time point here: week 11, during vaccination. One vaccine dose held 300 ug of mutant IDH1 20-mer peptide and came with topical imiquimod. The method was immunoSEQ multiplex PCR; TCRdb's version includes in-frame clones alone and lacks a portion of them. In the table there are some 60,000 clones, approximately 80% of which are singletons. This CDR3 region has 15 residues. Germline-derived CDR1 and CDR2 are SGHVS and FQNEAQ. V lost 2 bases to trimming and J lost 3 bases; unmatched junction nucleotides: 6. This sequence was found in a man aged 30 to 39 with glioma. The rearrangement joins TRBV7-8 to TRBJ1-2; 7 nucleotides align to TRBD1. This material consisted of PBMCs, taken from a glioma patient whose treatment included an IDH1 peptide vaccine. The CDR3 nucleotides are TGTGCCAGCAGCTTAATAGTCAGGGGGTACTATGGCTACACCTTC. It codes for CASSLIVRGYYGYTF. The entire variable domain, with the rest obtained from reference TRBV7-8 and TRBJ1-2, is as follows: GAGVSQSPRYKVAKRGQDVALRCDPISGHVSLFWYQQALGQGPEFLTYFQNEAQLDKSGLPSDRFFAERPEGSVSTLKIQRTQQEDSAVYLCASSLIVRGYYGYTFGSGTRLTVV.